Below, 20 T cell receptor beta chains from the same sample are listed, as sequenced in a study of blood T cell repertoires in COVID-19. Profiling relied on immunoSEQ multiplex PCR, and the TCRdb table lists in-frame clones only, not all of them. This sample carries more than 85,000 clones, approximately 83% of them seen once, and the ten largest clones take around 4.3%. The sequenced material came from peripheral blood. The receptors derive from a middle-aged man with acute or convalescent COVID-19.

The rearrangement joins TRBV7-9 to TRBJ2-1; the D gene is possibly TRBD2 (6 bases). The V end was cut by 5 bases, the J end by 1 base, with 15 bases between. CDR3 size: 16 residues. Germline CDR1 SEHNR, CDR2 FQNEAQ (reference sequence). CDR3 bases: TGTGCCAGCAGCCTCCCACTAGCCGCATCCTACAATGAGCAGTTCTTC. As protein: CASSLPLAASYNEQFF.

The CDR3 region is CASSLGHEGTGELFF. The CDR3 DNA reads TGTGCCAGCAGCTTAGGTCACGAGGGCACCGGGGAGCTGTTTTTT. J is TRBJ2-2 and V is TRBV11-2, with a weak D call TRBD2 (5 bases). The CDR3 is 15 amino acids. V was pared by 1 base and J by 4 bases, with 10 bases between. CDR1 is SGHAT, CDR2 FQNNGV, per germline.

The rearrangement joins TRBV19 to TRBJ2-3; TRBD2 aligns across 9 bases. The CDR3 runs 15 residues. V shed 6 bases, J shed 6 bases, and the junction held 10 bases outside the gene matches. The germline V gene has CDR1 LNHDA and CDR2 SQIVND (reference sequence). This CDR3 reads CASRRTSASPDTQYF. In DNA form, the CDR3 reads TGTGCCAGTAGACGGACTAGCGCCTCCCCCGATACGCAGTATTTT.

V gene TRBV6-5 combines with J gene TRBJ2-2; 11 bases match TRBD1. The CDR3 length is 15 residues. V was clipped by 4 bases and J by 5 bases; unmatched bases: 3. Germline CDR1 and CDR2: MNHEY and SVGAGI. Here the CDR3 reads CASSWTGGRTGELFF. The CDR3 region has the DNA TGTGCCAGCAGTTGGACAGGGGGCCGAACCGGGGAGCTGTTTTTT.

This chain joins TRBV5-4 and TRBJ2-2, with no clear D. Germline V CDR1 and CDR2: SGHNT, YYREEE (reference sequence). This CDR3 comprises 17 residues. V was pared by 2 bases and J by 1 base, with 15 bases between. Written as DNA, the CDR3 is TGTGCCAGCAGCTTAGGAAATGTCAGGAAGAACACCGGGGAGCTGTTTTTT. This sequence encodes CASSLGNVRKNTGELFF. The full variable domain, in which reference TRBV5-4 and TRBJ2-2 provide the parts outside the CDR3, is ETGVTQSPTHLIKTRGQQVTLRCSSQSGHNTVSWYQQALGQGPQFIFQYYREEENGRGNFPPRFSGLQFPNYSSELNVNALELDDSALYLCASSLGNVRKNTGELFFGEGSRLTVL.

The rearrangement uses TRBV6-5 and TRBJ2-3; TRBD2 aligns across 8 bases. The trim removed 7 bases at V and 4 bases at J, leaving 7 bases unmatched. The CDR3 runs 14 residues. Germline-derived CDR1 and CDR2 are MNHEY and SVGAGI. The CDR3 DNA follows: TGTGCCAGCAAGGACGGGGGGGCCCCAGATACGCAGTATTTT. Amino acid sequence: CASKDGGAPDTQYF.

V gene TRBV6-5 combines with J gene TRBJ2-7; D gene uncertain. Germline V gene lookup returns CDR1 MNHEY and CDR2 SVGAGI. Trimming shortened V by 6 bases and J by 3 bases, and 18 bases separated the two germline ends. This CDR3 contains 15 residues. The CDR3 nucleotides read TGTGCCAGCAGCCTCCTCCCGGAGCCCAGCTACGAGCAGTACTTC. The encoded protein is CASSLLPEPSYEQYF.

The gene calls are TRBV7-9 and TRBJ1-2; 10 nucleotides match TRBD1. The CDR3 has 13 amino acids. The V gene's germline CDR1 is SEHNR and CDR2 FQNEAQ (reference sequence). Losses at the gene ends were 5 bases for V and 8 bases for J; bases not matched to a gene: 5. CDR3 DNA sequence: TGTGCCAGCAGCAACCGGGACAGGGGAGGCTACACCTTC. Translating it yields CASSNRDRGGYTF.

This chain links TRBV29-1 with TRBJ1-1, with a weak D call TRBD1 (5 bases). The CDR3 runs 12 residues. CDR1 and CDR2 from the germline V gene are SQVTM and ANQGSEA. Trimming removed 6 bases at V and 4 bases at J, with 12 bases between. The CDR3: CSVLYRLTEAFF. CDR3 nucleotide sequence: TGCAGCGTCTTATACAGGCTCACTGAAGCTTTCTTT.

This chain links TRBV19 with TRBJ1-5; tentatively, D is TRBD1 (5 bases). The germline V and J ends were trimmed by 3 bases and 0 bases, with 12 bases remaining between them. In germline, CDR1 is LNHDA, CDR2 SQIVND (reference sequence). This CDR3 region has 16 residues. DNA of the CDR3: TGTGCCAGTAGTATGGGGCGAATATATAGCAATCAGCCCCAGCATTTT. Its translation: CASSMGRIYSNQPQHF.

The chain recombines TRBV5-1 with TRBJ2-5; 7 bases agree with TRBD2. CDR3 length equals 16 residues. Germline CDR1 reads SGHRS; CDR2 reads YFSETQ. V shed 0 bases, J shed 2 bases, and the junction held 7 bases outside the gene matches. CDR3 in amino acids: CASSLGGLPQQETQYF. In DNA form, the CDR3 reads TGCGCCAGCAGCTTGGGGGGACTACCTCAACAAGAGACCCAGTACTTC.

The chain uses TRBV28 and TRBJ1-1; the D gene is possibly TRBD1 (5 bases). The CDR3 length is 14 residues. Germline V gene lookup returns CDR1 MDHEN and CDR2 SYDVKM. Trimming pared 8 bases from V and 8 bases from J, leaving 21 bases between. The CDR3 coding sequence is TGTGCCAGCCAAACGCGGGCAGGGCGGGAAGAAGCTTTCTTT. This gives the protein CASQTRAGREEAFF. The whole variable domain, filled in from reference TRBV28 and TRBJ1-1, reads DVKVTQSSRYLVKRTGEKVFLECVQDMDHENMFWYRQDPGLGLRLIYFSYDVKMKEKGDIPEGYSVSREKKERFSLILESASTNQTSMYLCASQTRAGREEAFFGQGTRLTVV.

This clone occurred once. The rearrangement links TRBV19 to TRBJ1-2, with 8 bases lining up with TRBD1. Per the germline V gene, CDR1 is LNHDA and CDR2 is SQIVND (reference sequence). The V segment lost 6 bases and the J segment 7 bases; nucleotides outside the gene matches: 4. This CDR3 has 12 amino acids. The CDR3 region is CASSGQGRGYTF. The DNA of the CDR3 is TGTGCCAGTAGCGGACAGGGACGTGGCTACACCTTC.

The V gene is TRBV25-1, the J gene TRBJ2-3; 8 nucleotides align to TRBD2. This CDR3 is 15 amino acids long. Germline loops: CDR1 MGHDK, CDR2 SYGVNS. The junction had 5 bases not matched to a gene; V was cut back by 5 bases and J by 1 base. The CDR3 DNA reads as TGTGCCAGCAGTCCGGGACTAGTCGGCACAGATACGCAGTATTTT. It yields the protein CASSPGLVGTDTQYF.

This sequence joins TRBV11-2 and TRBJ1-1; 8 nucleotides match TRBD1. V was clipped by 4 bases and J by 4 bases; unmatched bases: 5. The CDR3 contains 14 residues. CDR1 SGHAT and CDR2 FQNNGV come from the germline V gene. CDR3 DNA: TGTGCCAGCAGCTCCGGACAGGGAGGCACTGAAGCTTTCTTT. Protein product: CASSSGQGGTEAFF. The full variable domain, completed using reference TRBV11-2 and TRBJ1-1, is EAGVAQSPRYKIIEKRQSVAFWCNPISGHATLYWYQQILGQGPKLLIQFQNNGVVDDSQLPKDRFSAERLKGVDSTLKIQPAKLEDSAVYLCASSSGQGGTEAFFGQGTRLTVV.

The chain has TRBV2 and TRBJ2-3, with 15 bases lining up with TRBD2. This CDR3 has 16 residues. Germline V CDR1 and CDR2: SNHLY, FYNNEI. V lost 11 bases to trimming and J lost 0 bases; unmatched junction nucleotides: 6. The CDR3: CARGGTSGGSTDTQYF. As DNA, the CDR3 is TGTGCCCGCGGGGGGACTAGCGGGGGGAGCACAGATACGCAGTATTTT. The variable domain in full, with the rest retrieved from reference TRBV2 and TRBJ2-3, is EPEVTQTPSHQVTQMGQEVILRCVPISNHLYFYWYRQILGQKVEFLVSFYNNEISEKSEIFDDQFSVERPDGSNFTLKIRSTKLEDSAMYFCARGGTSGGSTDTQYFGPGTRLTVL.

CDR3 region: CASRERGGDLNTEAFF. The CDR3 coding sequence is TGTGCCAGCCGCGAAAGGGGGGGGGATTTGAACACTGAAGCTTTCTTT. The gene calls are TRBV21-1 and TRBJ1-1. TRBV21-1 is reported as a pseudogene. This CDR3 spans 16 amino acids.

This chain joins TRBV7-4 and TRBJ1-5; TRBD1 might be the D (5 bases). Germline V gives CDR1 SGHVT, CDR2 SQSDAQ. V was shortened by 7 bases and J by 0 bases, with 19 bases between the two germline ends. The CDR3 is 17 amino acids. The CDR3 here is CASTKNLGHYSNQPQHF. For the CDR3, the DNA is TGTGCCAGCACCAAAAACTTAGGACACTATAGCAATCAGCCCCAGCATTTT.

The chain is built from TRBV7-2 and TRBJ2-7; no definite D call. V lost 6 bases, J lost 2 bases, and 5 bases lay in between. Per the germline V gene, CDR1 is SGHTA and CDR2 is FQGNSA. CDR3 length: 11 amino acids. CDR3 nucleotides: TGTGCCAGCAGTTATACCTACGAGCAGTACTTC. This encodes CASSYTYEQYF. Full variable domain (rest looked up from reference TRBV7-2 and TRBJ2-7): GAGVSQSPSNKVTEKGKDVELRCDPISGHTALYWYRQSLGQGLEFLIYFQGNSAPDKSGLPSDRFSAERTGGSVSTLTIQRTQQEDSAVYLCASSYTYEQYFGPGTRLTVT.

This sequence joins TRBV27 and TRBJ1-5, with 8 positions matching TRBD1. Trimming at V came to 8 bases and at J to 2 bases, leaving 5 bases not matched to a gene. Germline V gene lookup returns CDR1 MNHEY and CDR2 SMNVEV (reference sequence). The CDR3 sequence is 14 residues long. CDR3 sequence (DNA): TGTGCCAGCGCCAGGGGGCAGGGCAATCAGCCCCAGCATTTT. Translation: CASARGQGNQPQHF.